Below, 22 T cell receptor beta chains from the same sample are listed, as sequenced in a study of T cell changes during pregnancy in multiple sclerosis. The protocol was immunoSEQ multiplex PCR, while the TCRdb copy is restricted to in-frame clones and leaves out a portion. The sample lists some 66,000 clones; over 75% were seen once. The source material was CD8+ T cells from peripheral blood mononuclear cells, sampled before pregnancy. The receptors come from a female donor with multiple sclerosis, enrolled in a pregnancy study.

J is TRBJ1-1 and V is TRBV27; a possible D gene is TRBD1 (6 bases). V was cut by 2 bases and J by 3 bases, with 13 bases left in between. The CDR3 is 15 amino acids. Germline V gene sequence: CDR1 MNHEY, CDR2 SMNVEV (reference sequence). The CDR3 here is CASSLAQGAYTEAFF. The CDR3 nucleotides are TGTGCCAGCAGTTTAGCACAGGGAGCGTACACTGAAGCTTTCTTT.

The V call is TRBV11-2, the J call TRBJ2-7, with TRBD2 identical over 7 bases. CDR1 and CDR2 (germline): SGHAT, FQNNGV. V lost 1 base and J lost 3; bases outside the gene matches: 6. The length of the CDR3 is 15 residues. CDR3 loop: CASSLGGGPSYEQYF. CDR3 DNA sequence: TGTGCCAGCAGCTTAGGCGGGGGTCCAAGCTACGAGCAGTACTTC.

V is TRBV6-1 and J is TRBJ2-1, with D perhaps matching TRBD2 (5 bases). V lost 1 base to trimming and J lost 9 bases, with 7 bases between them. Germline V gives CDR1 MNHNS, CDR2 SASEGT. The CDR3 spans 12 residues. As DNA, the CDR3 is TGTGCCAGCAGTGAAGTCGGGGTTGAGCAGTTCTTC. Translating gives CASSEVGVEQFF.

Written as DNA, the CDR3 is TGTGCCAGCAGCCGGGGGAATCAGCCCCAGCATTTT. It specifies CASSRGNQPQHF. The V gene is TRBV5-6, the J gene TRBJ1-5; perhaps TRBD1 as D (5 bases). V gave up 4 bases and J gave up 4 bases, with 6 bases separating them. The CDR3 has 12 amino acids. Germline CDR1 and CDR2: SGHDT and YYEEEE. The full variable domain, with the rest looked up from reference TRBV5-6 and TRBJ1-5, is DAGVTQSPTHLIKTRGQQVTLRCSPKSGHDTVSWYQQALGQGPQFIFQYYEEEERQRGNFPDRFSGHQFPNYSSELNVNALLLGDSALYLCASSRGNQPQHFGDGTRLSIL.

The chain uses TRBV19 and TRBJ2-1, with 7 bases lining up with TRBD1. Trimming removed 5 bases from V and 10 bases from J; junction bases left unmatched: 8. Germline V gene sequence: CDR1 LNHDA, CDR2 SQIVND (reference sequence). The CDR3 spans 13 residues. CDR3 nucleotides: TGTGCCAGTAGTGGACAGGTTTTTGTAGAGCAGTTCTTC. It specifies CASSGQVFVEQFF. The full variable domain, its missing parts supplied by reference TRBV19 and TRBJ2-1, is DGGITQSPKYLFRKEGQNVTLSCEQNLNHDAMYWYRQDPGQGLRLIYYSQIVNDFQKGDIAEGYSVSREKKESFPLTVTSAQKNPTAFYLCASSGQVFVEQFFGPGTRLTVL.

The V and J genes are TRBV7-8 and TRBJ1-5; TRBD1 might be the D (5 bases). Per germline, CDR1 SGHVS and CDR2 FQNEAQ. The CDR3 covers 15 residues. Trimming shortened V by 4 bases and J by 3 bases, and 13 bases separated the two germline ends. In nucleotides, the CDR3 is TGTGCCAGCAGCTGGGACGGGGGATACAATCAGCCCCAGCATTTT. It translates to CASSWDGGYNQPQHF. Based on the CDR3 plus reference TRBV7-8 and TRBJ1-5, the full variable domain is GAGVSQSPRYKVAKRGQDVALRCDPISGHVSLFWYQQALGQGPEFLTYFQNEAQLDKSGLPSDRFFAERPEGSVSTLKIQRTQQEDSAVYLCASSWDGGYNQPQHFGDGTRLSIL.

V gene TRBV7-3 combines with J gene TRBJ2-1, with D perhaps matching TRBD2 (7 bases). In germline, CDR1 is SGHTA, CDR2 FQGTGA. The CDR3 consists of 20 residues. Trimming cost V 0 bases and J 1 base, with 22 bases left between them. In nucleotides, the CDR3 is TGTGCCAGCAGCTTAACTGATGGGGGGGCAAAACGGAAGTCCTACAATGAGCAGTTCTTC. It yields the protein CASSLTDGGAKRKSYNEQFF. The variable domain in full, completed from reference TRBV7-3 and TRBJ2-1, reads GAGVSQTPSNKVTEKGKYVELRCDPISGHTALYWYRQSLGQGPEFLIYFQGTGAADDSGLPNDRFFAVRPEGSVSTLKIQRTERGDSAVYLCASSLTDGGAKRKSYNEQFFGPGTRLTVL.

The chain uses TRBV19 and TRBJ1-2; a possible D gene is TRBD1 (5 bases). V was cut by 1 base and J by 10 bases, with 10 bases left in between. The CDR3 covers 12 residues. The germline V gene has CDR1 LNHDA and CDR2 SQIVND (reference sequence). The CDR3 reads CASSIGGVSYTF. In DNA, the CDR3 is TGTGCCAGTAGTATAGGGGGCGTGTCCTACACCTTC.

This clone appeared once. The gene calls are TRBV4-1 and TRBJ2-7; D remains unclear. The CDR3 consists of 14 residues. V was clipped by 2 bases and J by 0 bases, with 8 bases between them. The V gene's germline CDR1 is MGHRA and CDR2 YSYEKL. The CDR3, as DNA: TGCGCCAGCAGCCAAACAGTTAGCTCCTACGAGCAGTACTTC. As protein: CASSQTVSSYEQYF.

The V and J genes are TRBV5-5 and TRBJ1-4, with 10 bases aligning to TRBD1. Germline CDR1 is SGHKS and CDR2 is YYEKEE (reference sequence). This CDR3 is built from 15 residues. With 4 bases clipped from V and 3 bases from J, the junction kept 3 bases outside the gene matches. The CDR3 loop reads CASSLGQGANEKLFF. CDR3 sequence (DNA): TGTGCCAGCAGCCTAGGACAGGGGGCTAATGAAAAACTGTTTTTT.

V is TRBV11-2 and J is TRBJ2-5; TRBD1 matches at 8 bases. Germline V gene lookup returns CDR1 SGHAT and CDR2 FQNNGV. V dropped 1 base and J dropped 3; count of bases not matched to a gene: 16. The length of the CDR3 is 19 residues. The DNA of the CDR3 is TGTGCCAGCAGCTTAGGGGTTTTAGCCCAGGGGGCCGGAAAAGAGACCCAGTACTTC. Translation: CASSLGVLAQGAGKETQYF.

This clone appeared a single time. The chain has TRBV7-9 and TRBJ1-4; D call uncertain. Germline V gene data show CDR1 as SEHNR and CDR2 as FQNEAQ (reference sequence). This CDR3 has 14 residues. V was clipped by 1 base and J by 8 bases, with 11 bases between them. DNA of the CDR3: TGTGCCAGCAGCTTAGGCGGCCCCCTGGAAAAACTGTTTTTT. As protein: CASSLGGPLEKLFF.

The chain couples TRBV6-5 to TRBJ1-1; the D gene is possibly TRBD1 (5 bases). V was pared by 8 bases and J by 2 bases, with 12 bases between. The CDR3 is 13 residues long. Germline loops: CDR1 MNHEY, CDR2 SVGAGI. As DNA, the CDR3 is TGTGCCAGCGGCCTGGGGGGTAACACTGAAGCTTTCTTT. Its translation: CASGLGGNTEAFF.

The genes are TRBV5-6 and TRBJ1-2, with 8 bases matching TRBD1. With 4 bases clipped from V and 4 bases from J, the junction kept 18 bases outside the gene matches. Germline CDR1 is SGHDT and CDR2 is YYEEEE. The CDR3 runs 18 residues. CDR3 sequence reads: CASSPRIRQGAQPYGYTF. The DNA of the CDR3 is TGTGCCAGCAGCCCGAGAATAAGGCAGGGGGCGCAGCCCTATGGCTACACCTTC.

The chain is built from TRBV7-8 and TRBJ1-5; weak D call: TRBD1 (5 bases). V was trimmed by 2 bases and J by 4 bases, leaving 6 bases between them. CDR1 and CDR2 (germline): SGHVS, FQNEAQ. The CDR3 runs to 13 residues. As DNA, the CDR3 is TGTGCCAGCAGCTTACAGGGAAATCAGCCCCAGCATTTT. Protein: CASSLQGNQPQHF.

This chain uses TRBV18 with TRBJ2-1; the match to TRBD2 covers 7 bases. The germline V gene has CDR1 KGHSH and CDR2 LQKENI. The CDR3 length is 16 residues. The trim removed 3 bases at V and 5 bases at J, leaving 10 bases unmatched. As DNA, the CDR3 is TGTGCCAGCTCACCCGAATTTCCGGGACTACACAATGAGCAGTTCTTC. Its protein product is CASSPEFPGLHNEQFF.

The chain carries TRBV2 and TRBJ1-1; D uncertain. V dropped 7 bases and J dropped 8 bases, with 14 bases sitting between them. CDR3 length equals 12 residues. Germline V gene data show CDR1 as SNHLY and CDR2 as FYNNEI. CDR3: CASTPGAREAFF. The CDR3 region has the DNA TGTGCCAGCACCCCCGGAGCTCGGGAAGCTTTCTTT.

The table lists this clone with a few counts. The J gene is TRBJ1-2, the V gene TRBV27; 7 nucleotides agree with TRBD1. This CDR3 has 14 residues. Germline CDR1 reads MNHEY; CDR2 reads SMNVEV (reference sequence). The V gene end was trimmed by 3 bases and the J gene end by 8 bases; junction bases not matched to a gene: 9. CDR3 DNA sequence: TGTGCCAGCAGTTTTTTAGGGGGCGGCGAGGGCTACACCTTC. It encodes CASSFLGGGEGYTF.

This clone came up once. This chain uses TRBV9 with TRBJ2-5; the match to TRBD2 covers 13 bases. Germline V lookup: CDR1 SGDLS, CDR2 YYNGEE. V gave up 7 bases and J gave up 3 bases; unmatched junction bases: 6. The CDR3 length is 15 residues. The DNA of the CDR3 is TGTGCCAGCGGATCCGGGACTAGCGGGGAAGAGACCCAGTACTTC. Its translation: CASGSGTSGEETQYF.

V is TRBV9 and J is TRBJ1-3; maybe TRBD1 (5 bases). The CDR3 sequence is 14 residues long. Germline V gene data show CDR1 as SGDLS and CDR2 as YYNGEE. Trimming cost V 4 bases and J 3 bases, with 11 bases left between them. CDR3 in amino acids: CASSPTGDGNTIYF. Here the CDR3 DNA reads TGTGCCAGCAGCCCGACGGGGGATGGAAACACCATATATTTT.

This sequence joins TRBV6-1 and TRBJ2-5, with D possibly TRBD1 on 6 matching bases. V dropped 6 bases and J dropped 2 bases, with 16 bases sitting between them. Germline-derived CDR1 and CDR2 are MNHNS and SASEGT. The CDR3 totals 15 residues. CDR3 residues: CASRLPGARQETQYF. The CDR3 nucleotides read TGTGCCAGCAGGCTTCCAGGGGCTCGGCAAGAGACCCAGTACTTC.

The CDR3, as DNA: TGTGCCAGCAGATTCTCAGCGGTGGACAGGGCAAATCAGCCCCAGCATTTT. Protein sequence: CASRFSAVDRANQPQHF. V and J are TRBV27 and TRBJ1-5; 8 bases are a match to TRBD1. The J segment lost 4 bases and the V segment lost 6 bases, leaving 14 bases of the junction unmatched. In germline, CDR1 is MNHEY, CDR2 SMNVEV (reference sequence). CDR3 length: 17 residues.